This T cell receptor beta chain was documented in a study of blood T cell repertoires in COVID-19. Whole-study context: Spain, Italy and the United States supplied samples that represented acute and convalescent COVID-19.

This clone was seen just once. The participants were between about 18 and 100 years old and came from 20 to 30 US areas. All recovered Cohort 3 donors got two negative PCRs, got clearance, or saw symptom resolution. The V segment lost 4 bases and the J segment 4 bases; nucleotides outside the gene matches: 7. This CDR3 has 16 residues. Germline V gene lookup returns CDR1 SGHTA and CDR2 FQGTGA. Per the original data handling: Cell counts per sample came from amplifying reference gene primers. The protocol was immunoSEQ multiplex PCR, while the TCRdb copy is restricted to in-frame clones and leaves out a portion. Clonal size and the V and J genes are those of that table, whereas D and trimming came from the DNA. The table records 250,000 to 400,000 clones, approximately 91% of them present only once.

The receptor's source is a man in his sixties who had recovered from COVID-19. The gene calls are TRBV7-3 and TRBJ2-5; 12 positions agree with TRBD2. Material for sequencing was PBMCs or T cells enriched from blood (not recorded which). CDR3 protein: CASSSPSTSGRETQYF. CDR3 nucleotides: TGTGCCAGCAGCTCTCCCTCGACTAGCGGGAGAGAGACCCAGTACTTC. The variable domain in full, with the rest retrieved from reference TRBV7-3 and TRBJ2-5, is GAGVSQTPSNKVTEKGKYVELRCDPISGHTALYWYRQSLGQGPEFLIYFQGTGAADDSGLPNDRFFAVRPEGSVSTLKIQRTERGDSAVYLCASSSPSTSGRETQYFGPGTRLLVL.